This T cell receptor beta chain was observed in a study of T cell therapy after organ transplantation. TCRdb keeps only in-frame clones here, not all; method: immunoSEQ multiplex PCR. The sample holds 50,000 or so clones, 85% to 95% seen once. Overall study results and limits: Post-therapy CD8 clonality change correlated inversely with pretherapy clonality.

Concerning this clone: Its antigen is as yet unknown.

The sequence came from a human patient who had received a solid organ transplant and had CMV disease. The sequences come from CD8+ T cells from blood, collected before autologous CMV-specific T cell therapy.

CDR3 sequence: CASSPHGFEQYF. CDR3 DNA: TGTGCCAGCAGTCCACACGGATTCGAGCAGTACTTC. The chain combines TRBV25-1 with TRBJ2-7; D ambiguous. In germline, CDR1 is MGHDK, CDR2 SYGVNS. V was trimmed by 5 bases and J by 6 bases, leaving 11 bases between them. This CDR3 has 12 residues.